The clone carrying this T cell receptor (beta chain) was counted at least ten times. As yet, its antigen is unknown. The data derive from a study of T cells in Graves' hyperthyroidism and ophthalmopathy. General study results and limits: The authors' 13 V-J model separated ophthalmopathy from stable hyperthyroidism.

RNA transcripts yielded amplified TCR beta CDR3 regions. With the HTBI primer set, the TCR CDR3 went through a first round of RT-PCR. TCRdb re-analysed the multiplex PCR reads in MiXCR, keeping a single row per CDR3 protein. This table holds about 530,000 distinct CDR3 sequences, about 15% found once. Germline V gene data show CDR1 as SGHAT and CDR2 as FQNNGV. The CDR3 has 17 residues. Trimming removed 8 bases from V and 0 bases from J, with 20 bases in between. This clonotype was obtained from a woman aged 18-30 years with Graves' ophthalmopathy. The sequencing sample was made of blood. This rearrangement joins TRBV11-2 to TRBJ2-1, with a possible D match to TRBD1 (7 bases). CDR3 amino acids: CASGRGRGLSSYNEQFF. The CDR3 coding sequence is TGTGCCAGCGGAAGGGGGCGGGGACTTAGCTCCTACAATGAGCAGTTCTTC.